The 3 T cell receptor beta chains presented below share a single source sample, sequenced in a study of neurological immune-mediated disorders. One entry per CDR3 protein, called by TCRdb with MiXCR from the 5' RACE reads. The table includes tens of thousands of distinct CDR3 sequences, under 10% detected once. The sample consisted of PBMCs. The receptors derive from a man aged 45-65 years in good health.

This clonotype occurred many times. The CDR3 bases are TGTGCCATCAAGAAAGAGGGGGGAGTCGCTGGGGCCAACGTCCTGACTTTC. Its protein product is CAIKKEGGVAGANVLTF. The chain recombines TRBV10-3 with TRBJ2-6; perhaps D is TRBD1 or TRBD2 (6 bases each). The CDR3 sequence is 17 residues long. Trimming cost V 7 bases and J 2 bases, with 18 bases left between them. From germline, CDR1 is ENHRY and CDR2 SYGVKD.

This clonotype has at least ten counts. This rearrangement joins TRBV20-1 to TRBJ2-6; D uncertain. CDR3 length equals 16 residues. Germline loops: CDR1 DFQATT, CDR2 SNEGSKA (reference sequence). The V end lost 6 bases, the J end lost 0 bases, and 15 bases lay between the germline ends. The CDR3 coding sequence is TGCAGTGCCCCTTTGGCCGGAGACTCTGGGGCCAACGTCCTGACTTTC. This encodes CSAPLAGDSGANVLTF.

The CDR3 is CASSYSVAGFYNEQFF. CDR3 DNA: TGTGCCAGCAGTTACTCGGTAGCGGGCTTCTACAATGAGCAGTTCTTC. The V gene is TRBV6-6, the J gene TRBJ2-1; 7 bases match TRBD2. V was pared by 0 bases and J by 3 bases, with 5 bases of the junction left unmatched. Germline assignment: CDR1 MNHNY and CDR2 SVGAGI (reference sequence). The CDR3 totals 16 residues.